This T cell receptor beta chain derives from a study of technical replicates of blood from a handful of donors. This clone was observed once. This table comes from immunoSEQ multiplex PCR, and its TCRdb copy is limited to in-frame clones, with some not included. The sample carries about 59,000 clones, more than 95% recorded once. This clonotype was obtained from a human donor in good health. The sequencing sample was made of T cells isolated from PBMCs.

In DNA, the CDR3 is TGTGCCAGCAGTTTAGGGGGACAGGGGGCGATATTCTATGGCTACACCTTC. Encoded protein: CASSLGGQGAIFYGYTF. The rearrangement joins TRBV28 to TRBJ1-2, with 12 bases matching TRBD1. J lost 4 bases, V lost 2 bases, and 8 bases had no gene match. The CDR3 consists of 17 residues. CDR1 is MDHEN and CDR2 is SYDVKM in the germline V gene.